This T cell receptor (beta chain) was recorded in a study of blood T cell repertoires in COVID-19. V lost 2 bases to trimming and J lost 2 bases, with 6 bases between them. The CDR3 is 13 residues long. Germline V gene sequence: CDR1 SGHAT, CDR2 FQNNGV. Authors' analysis steps: Amplification of reference gene primers was used by the study to estimate nucleated cell counts. Libraries were prepared by immunoSEQ multiplex PCR; TCRdb keeps only in-frame clonotypes and omits some of them. V, J and clone size are those of that table, while D and trimming were read from the DNA. The table includes about 91,000 clones, around 75% detected once.

The sequencing sample was made of peripheral blood. This receptor was obtained from a man in his 70s with acute or convalescent COVID-19. This sequence joins TRBV11-2 and TRBJ1-2; the D is unclear. In nucleotides, the CDR3 is TGTGCCAGCAGCTTACAGCGAAACTATGGCTACACCTTC. Amino acids: CASSLQRNYGYTF.